This T cell receptor (beta chain) was sequenced during a study of CD8 T cells in Susac syndrome. General study points: An acknowledgment was made by the study that its TCR sequencing and HLA analysis involved relatively few individuals.

Sequencing of TCR beta was undertaken in CD8+ and CD4+ T cells derived from blood. TEMRA cells were FACS-enriched, unlike CD8+ and CD4+ T cells, which were negatively isolated. This CDR3 has 13 residues. Per the germline V gene, CDR1 is SEHNR and CDR2 is FQNEAQ (reference sequence). J gave up 3 bases and V 4 bases, and 2 bases lay outside the gene matches. The RNA, about 0.45 to 1 ug, was put through reverse transcription using random hexamers. The method of amplification for TCR beta CDR3 was immunoSEQ multiplex PCR, covering 54 Vbeta and 13 Jbeta. TCRdb independently ran MiXCR on the immunoSEQ multiplex PCR reads; one entry per CDR3 protein. The table shows approximately 75,000 distinct CDR3 sequences, with 85% to 95% occurring only once. This clonotype was recorded once. Antigen specificity is unknown.

Specimen: CD8+ T cells from PBMCs. The gene calls are TRBV7-9 and TRBJ2-7, with 8 bases aligning to TRBD1. This clonotype originated in a human donor in good health. This CDR3 reads CASSSGQDYEQYF. CDR3 DNA: TGTGCCAGCAGCTCGGGACAGGACTACGAGCAGTACTTC.